These 17 T cell receptor beta chains came from one sample sequenced in a study of shared clonotypes between healthy human individuals. The repertoire was sequenced with immunoSEQ multiplex PCR; TCRdb's copy has only in-frame clones and lacks some. Counted here are hundreds of thousands of clones, about four fifths occurring once; the ten biggest clones make up less than 15%. The sample comprised PBMCs. Receptors originate from a woman aged 40-49 years in good health. Some clones in this sample may be carry-over from other donors' samples.

The gene calls are TRBV5-1 and TRBJ2-2; D is tentatively TRBD1 or TRBD2 (5 bases each). The CDR3 has 17 amino acids. V lost 2 bases and J lost 1, with 15 bases in between. Germline-derived CDR1 and CDR2 are SGHRS and YFSETQ. CDR3 coding DNA: TGCGCCAGCAGCTTCGGGATGGGGCAGAAGAACACCGGGGAGCTGTTTTTT. It translates to CASSFGMGQKNTGELFF.

Only one count was recorded for this clone. The rearrangement links TRBV7-9 to TRBJ1-6; maybe TRBD1 (5 bases). Trimming left V 2 bases short and J 5 bases short, with 10 bases between. CDR3 length: 15 residues. Germline assignment: CDR1 SEHNR and CDR2 FQNEAQ (reference sequence). The CDR3 DNA reads as TGTGCCAGCAGCTTACGGGGGAGTGATAATTCACCCCTCCACTTT. Translated: CASSLRGSDNSPLHF.

This clone was seen once. This sequence joins TRBV15 and TRBJ1-5; TRBD1 might be the D (6 bases). Trimming took off 7 bases at V and 0 bases at J, with 22 bases between the two ends. The germline V gene encodes CDR1 LNHNV and CDR2 YYDKDF (reference sequence). The CDR3 totals 18 residues. The CDR3 DNA reads as TGTGCCACCAAAATCCGGGCAGGGGACCTCTATAGCAATCAGCCCCAGCATTTT. This encodes CATKIRAGDLYSNQPQHF.

The CDR3 DNA is TGCGCCAGCAGCCAGTACCGGGACAGGGGAAGTTGGAATGAAAAACTGTTTTTT. This encodes CASSQYRDRGSWNEKLFF. This chain joins TRBV4-3 and TRBJ1-4; 10 bases are shared with TRBD1. V was pared by 3 bases and J by 5 bases, with 12 bases of the junction left unmatched. This CDR3 is 18 amino acids long. Per the germline V gene, CDR1 is LGHNA and CDR2 is YSLEER.

The gene calls are TRBV28 and TRBJ1-2, with no clear D. V was pared by 1 base and J by 2 bases, with 8 bases between. The CDR3 consists of 14 residues. Germline V gene sequence: CDR1 MDHEN, CDR2 SYDVKM. In DNA form, the CDR3 reads TGTGCCAGCAGTTTATTCTTGGGGAACTATGGCTACACCTTC. It specifies CASSLFLGNYGYTF.

The chain is built from TRBV19 and TRBJ2-2; unclear D gene. The V gene lost 11 bases and the J gene lost 0 bases, with 10 bases spanning the gap. In germline, CDR1 is LNHDA, CDR2 SQIVND (reference sequence). The CDR3 spans 13 residues. In DNA form, the CDR3 reads TGTGCCGCAACGAACGCGAACACCGGGGAGCTGTTTTTT. Translating gives CAATNANTGELFF.

This clone was detected ten times or more. The rearrangement uses TRBV4-2 and TRBJ2-1; maybe TRBD2 (7 bases). CDR1 and CDR2 from the germline V gene are LGHNA and YNFKEQ. The germline V and J ends were trimmed by 3 bases and 7 bases, with 43 bases remaining between them. This CDR3 has 24 amino acids. The CDR3 DNA follows: TGTGCCAGCAGCCACCCCCGTCCGACGGGGGCGAAGTGGCTAGCGGAGCCCGGGGGGAATGAGCAGTTCTTC. Protein product: CASSHPRPTGAKWLAEPGGNEQFF.

V and J are TRBV5-1 and TRBJ2-5, with D unclear. Trimming took off 0 bases at V and 4 bases at J, with 7 bases between the two ends. Per germline, CDR1 SGHRS and CDR2 YFSETQ. The CDR3 is 13 residues long. The CDR3 DNA reads as TGCGCCAGCAGCTTGGAGGCCACAGAGACCCAGTACTTC. Translation: CASSLEATETQYF.

Concerning this clone: Other DNA sequences within the sample encode an identical CDR3. V gene TRBV5-1 combines with J gene TRBJ2-7, with TRBD1 matching 8 bases. Germline-derived CDR1 and CDR2 are SGHRS and YFSETQ. CDR3 length: 14 residues. The ends lost 0 bases at V and 3 bases at J; junction bases unmatched: 2. Here the CDR3 reads CASSLGQGYYEQYF. The CDR3 nucleotides read TGCGCCAGCAGCTTGGGACAGGGGTACTACGAGCAGTACTTC.

V gene TRBV5-1 combines with J gene TRBJ2-3; D could derive from TRBD1 or TRBD2 (5 bases each). Germline assignment: CDR1 SGHRS and CDR2 YFSETQ. V lost 4 bases, J lost 0 bases, and 12 bases lay in between. This CDR3 region has 15 residues. The CDR3 DNA sequence: TGCGCCAGCAGCGCCGGGACCGCAAGCACAGATACGCAGTATTTT. This encodes CASSAGTASTDTQYF.

The chain links TRBV29-1 to TRBJ2-5, with 10 bases that match TRBD1. The tail of the sequence fits TRBJ2-7 better, so the J call may be wrong. Germline V gene lookup returns CDR1 SQVTM and CDR2 ANQGSEA. This CDR3 is built from 12 residues. The CDR3 spells CSVGQGSGEQYF. In DNA form, the CDR3 reads TGCAGCGTGGGACAGGGGTCGGGCGAGCAGTACTTC.

The rearrangement uses TRBV6-6 and TRBJ1-1, with D perhaps matching TRBD1 (5 bases). CDR1 is MNHNY and CDR2 is SVGAGI in the germline V gene (reference sequence). This CDR3 contains 14 residues. V lost 2 bases and J 3 bases, leaving 10 bases between the germline ends. The CDR3 DNA reads TGTGCCAGCAGTTACAGACAGAGATACACTGAAGCTTTCTTT. It specifies CASSYRQRYTEAFF.

The V call is TRBV6-4, the J call TRBJ1-2, with D possibly being TRBD1 (6 bases). This CDR3 contains 16 residues. V lost 3 bases and J 4 bases, leaving 18 bases between the germline ends. Germline V gene sequence: CDR1 MRHNA, CDR2 SNTAGT. CDR3 sequence reads: CASSDGSDSTVYGYTF. CDR3 bases: TGTGCCAGCAGTGATGGTTCGGACAGCACAGTCTATGGCTACACCTTC.

This clone was recorded once. The rearrangement links TRBV19 to TRBJ2-7; 11 bases are shared with TRBD2. V shed 5 bases, J shed 7 bases, and the junction held 10 bases outside the gene matches. The CDR3 extends over 15 amino acids. Germline V lookup: CDR1 LNHDA, CDR2 SQIVND (reference sequence). CDR3 residues: CASSSLAGGAGEQYF. CDR3 DNA: TGTGCCAGTAGTTCTCTAGCGGGAGGAGCGGGTGAGCAGTACTTC.

V and J are TRBV27 and TRBJ2-3; 7 bases match TRBD1. There are 15 residues in the CDR3. The germline V gene has CDR1 MNHEY and CDR2 SMNVEV (reference sequence). V dropped 4 bases and J dropped 4; count of bases not matched to a gene: 8. CDR3 protein: CASSSLLQGADTQYF. CDR3 sequence (DNA): TGTGCCAGCAGTTCCCTCCTCCAGGGGGCAGATACGCAGTATTTT.

This clone was picked up a small number of times. The V and J genes are TRBV28 and TRBJ1-2, with D maybe TRBD1 (5 bases). Trimming cost V 8 bases and J 2 bases, with 12 bases left between them. The CDR3 is 13 residues long. From germline, CDR1 is MDHEN and CDR2 SYDVKM. The CDR3 loop reads CASASWDNYGYTF. DNA for the CDR3: TGTGCCAGCGCCTCCTGGGACAACTATGGCTACACCTTC.

This clone was detected only a few times. V usage is TRBV6-6 and J usage is TRBJ1-4; the match to TRBD1 covers 10 bases. The CDR3 loop spans 15 amino acids. The germline V gene encodes CDR1 MNHNY and CDR2 SVGAGI (reference sequence). After removal of 2 bases from V and 5 bases from J, the junction contained 2 bases not matched to a gene. In DNA form, the CDR3 reads TGTGCCAGCAGTTACGGGGGACAGGGGAATGAAAAACTGTTTTTT. Its translation is CASSYGGQGNEKLFF.